This T cell receptor (beta chain) was obtained from a study of cytomegalovirus exposure and HLA in healthy donors. This clone has more than one count but fewer than ten. What it binds is unknown. With 60 Vbeta and 13 Jbeta primers, the PCR was carried out. Some clones are missing from TCRdb's copy, which holds only in-frame ones; the method was immunoSEQ multiplex PCR. The table records approximately 100,000 clones, roughly 71% of them present only once. Overall study results and limits: With later analysis, a missense DCLRE1C variant became linked to TCR beta V- and J-gene trimming. In vitro confirmation showed three CMV-associated chains to be CMV antigen specific.

CDR3 size: 12 residues. Germline CDR1 reads SNHLY; CDR2 reads FYNNEI. Deletions cut 6 bases from V and 7 bases from J, with 10 bases between. Sequences were obtained from PBMCs. The receptor was derived from a man aged 40-55 years in good health and CMV-seropositive. The V call is TRBV2, the J call TRBJ1-5, with D tentatively TRBD1 (5 bases). DNA of the CDR3: TGTGCCAGCAGCGACAGAAGGCAGCCCCAGCATTTT. This gives the protein CASSDRRQPQHF.